This T cell receptor beta chain was captured in a study of spatial heterogeneity in lung cancer. Study information: In tumor regions TCR transcript counts correlated strongly with a matched bulk RNA-seq T cell module score.

The time point denotes: sample taken at primary tumor resection. Whole RNA obtained from tumor, nontumor lung or frozen PBMC underwent sequencing without sorting. Unique molecular identifiers tagged every individual TCR cDNA molecule. TCRdb reprocessed the 5' RACE reads with MiXCR, giving one entry per CDR3 protein. The sample has about 11,000 distinct CDR3 sequences, 12% seen once. Broader study findings: The study found that expanded intratumoral alpha and beta TCR counts tracked tumor mutation counts. Ubiquitous and regional expanded TCR counts correlated with ubiquitous and regional nonsynonymous mutations, respectively.

This clonotype was observed at least ten times. Its antigen is not identified. This specimen was lung tumor tissue, taken at surgery. This TCR came from a female donor with early-stage non-small cell lung cancer.

CDR3 nucleotide sequence: TGTGCCGGCGAAAGAAACACTGAAGCTTTCTTT. The encoded protein is CAGERNTEAFF. The chain is built from TRBV30 and TRBJ1-1; D is ambiguous. V was trimmed by 8 bases and J by 2 bases, leaving 9 bases between them. The germline gives CDR1 GTSNPN, CDR2 SVGIG (reference sequence). This CDR3 has 11 residues.